Included here is one T cell receptor (beta chain) sequence, with context. Its antigen is currently unknown. The data were taken from a study of T cells in narcolepsy. This CDR3 region has 14 residues. Deletions cut 2 bases from V and 5 bases from J, with 10 bases between. In germline, CDR1 is SGHTA, CDR2 FQGNSA. The assay was immunoSEQ multiplex PCR, and TCRdb's table has in-frame clones only and misses some. The sample lists around 35,000 clones, almost 90% occurring once. General study results and limits: Autoreactive HCRT-specific and TRIB2-specific clonotypes were marked in same-patient CSF-versus-blood CD4+ comparisons.

Sequenced: CD45RA- memory CD4+ T cells from PBMCs. This chain connects TRBV7-2 to TRBJ2-1; possible D gene TRBD1, 5 bases. This clonotype was sampled from a human donor with narcolepsy. The CDR3 sequence is CASSLSRAHNEQFF. Here the CDR3 DNA reads TGTGCCAGCAGCTTAAGCAGGGCCCACAATGAGCAGTTCTTC.